This T cell receptor (beta chain) originates from a study of patients and donors after allogeneic stem cell transplantation. From germline, CDR1 is LGHNA and CDR2 YSLEER. Trimming took off 3 bases at V and 8 bases at J, with 16 bases between the two ends. The CDR3 totals 15 residues. Each CDR3 protein is one row after TCRdb ran MiXCR on the RT-PCR reads. There are 150,000 to 200,000 distinct CDR3 sequences in the sample; approximately 30% occur only once, and less than 3.5% lies in the top ten. This clonotype was seen ten or more times. The sample comprised blood, either unsorted or a sorted T cell fraction (not recorded which). This receptor was identified in a human donor who was either an allogeneic HSCT recipient or a stem cell or donor lymphocyte infusion donor (not recorded which). It is not recorded whose cells these are; they may come from a transplant donor. The genes are TRBV4-3 and TRBJ1-4; tentatively, D is TRBD1 (6 bases). The CDR3 here is CASSHITGSGEKLFF. Written as DNA, the CDR3 is TGCGCCAGCAGCCATATCACAGGGTCGGGCGAAAAACTGTTTTTT.